This T cell receptor (beta chain) was observed in a study of CD8+ T cells in alopecia areata. RNA extraction was followed by reverse transcription into cDNA, which acted as the sequencing template. Data came from immunoSEQ multiplex PCR; TCRdb stores just in-frame clones and leaves some out. Of around 190,000 clones detected, more than 50% appear once; the ten largest clones hold over 1%. Study-level points and caveats: Many expanded lesional clones stayed in scalp and blood while on tofacitinib. Higher clonality than in normal scalp was seen in lesional scalp, especially alopecia totalis/universalis.

This clone was picked up a small number of times. The antigen remains undetermined. Specified treatment: oral pan-JAK inhibitor, 5-10 mg twice daily. V lost 2 bases to trimming and J lost 2 bases, with 14 bases between them. The germline gives CDR1 SGHRS, CDR2 YFSETQ. This CDR3 is 16 amino acids long. Sequenced material: CD4+ T cells sorted from blood, taken at week 24, from a patient treated with tofacitinib. The receptor's source is a human donor with alopecia areata. The rearrangement joins TRBV5-1 to TRBJ2-1; D is possibly TRBD2 (7 bases). CDR3 sequence: CASSFGGRGPYNEQFF. The CDR3 nucleotides read TGCGCCAGCAGCTTCGGGGGGCGCGGGCCCTACAATGAGCAGTTCTTC. Drawing the rest from reference TRBV5-1 and TRBJ2-1, the complete variable domain is KAGVTQTPRYLIKTRGQQVTLSCSPISGHRSVSWYQQTPGQGLQFLFEYFSETQRNKGNFPGRFSGRQFSNSRSEMNVSTLELGDSALYLCASSFGGRGPYNEQFFGPGTRLTVL.